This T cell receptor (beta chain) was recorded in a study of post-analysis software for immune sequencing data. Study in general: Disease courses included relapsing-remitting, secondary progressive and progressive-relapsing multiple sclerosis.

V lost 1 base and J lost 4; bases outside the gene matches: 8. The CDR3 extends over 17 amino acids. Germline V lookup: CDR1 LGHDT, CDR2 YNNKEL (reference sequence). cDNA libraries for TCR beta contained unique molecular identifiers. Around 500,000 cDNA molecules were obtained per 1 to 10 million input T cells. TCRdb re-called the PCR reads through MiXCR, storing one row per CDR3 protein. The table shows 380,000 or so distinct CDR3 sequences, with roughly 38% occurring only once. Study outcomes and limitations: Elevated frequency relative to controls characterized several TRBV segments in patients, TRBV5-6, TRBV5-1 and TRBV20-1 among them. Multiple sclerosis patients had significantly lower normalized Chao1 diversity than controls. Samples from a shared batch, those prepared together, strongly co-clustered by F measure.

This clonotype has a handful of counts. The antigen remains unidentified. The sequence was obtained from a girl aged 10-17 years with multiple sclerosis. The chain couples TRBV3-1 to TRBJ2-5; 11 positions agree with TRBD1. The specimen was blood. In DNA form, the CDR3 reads TGTGCCAGCAGCCAAGCCTTGGGACAGGGGGAAGGAGAGACCCAGTACTTC. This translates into CASSQALGQGEGETQYF.